These 5 T cell receptor beta chains were all obtained from the same sample, sequenced in a study of response to subunit inactivated influenza vaccine. TCRdb recomputed calls from the RT-PCR reads with MiXCR, one row per CDR3 protein. Of approximately 520,000 distinct CDR3 sequences detected, around 25% appear once; the ten largest clones hold under 2.5%. The sequences come from CD4+ T cells sorted from PBMCs, collected less than 6 days after vaccination. These receptors all stem from a middle-aged man who received an inactivated influenza vaccine.

This chain uses TRBV20-1 with TRBJ2-3; 14 nucleotides match TRBD2. Germline V gene lookup returns CDR1 DFQATT and CDR2 SNEGSKA (reference sequence). The CDR3 contains 17 residues. V gave up 3 bases and J gave up 1 base; unmatched junction bases: 6. CDR3 region: CSARRLAGGGGTDTQYF. The CDR3, as DNA: TGCAGTGCTAGGAGACTAGCGGGAGGGGGGGGCACAGATACGCAGTATTTT.

This clonotype was observed a few times. The chain recombines TRBV7-6 with TRBJ2-5, with 9 bases lining up with TRBD1. Germline CDR1 and CDR2: SGHVS and FNYEAQ. J was trimmed by 1 base and V by 2 bases; bases with no gene match: 8. The CDR3 is 17 residues long. CDR3: CASSLIPGGQGQETQYF. The DNA for the CDR3 is TGTGCCAGCAGCTTAATCCCGGGGGGACAGGGCCAAGAGACCCAGTACTTC.

The table lists this clonotype with a few counts. This chain joins TRBV12-3 or TRBV12-4 and TRBJ2-2, with D possibly matching TRBD1 (5 bases). The germline V and J ends were trimmed by 6 bases and 7 bases, with 9 bases remaining between them. CDR3 length: 12 residues. CDR3 coding DNA: TGTGCCAGCAGGCAAGGGGTCGGGGAGCTGTTTTTT. Translation: CASRQGVGELFF.

In this sample, this clonotype turned up a few times. This chain links TRBV20-1 with TRBJ1-6; TRBD1 might be the D (5 bases). Between the trimmed V and J ends, which lost 0 bases and 4 bases, there was a span of 13 bases. The CDR3 runs 16 residues. Germline-derived CDR1 and CDR2 are DFQATT and SNEGSKA (reference sequence). CDR3 loop: CSARDRQNLYNSPLHF. CDR3 nucleotide sequence: TGCAGTGCTAGAGATAGACAGAACCTATATAATTCACCCCTCCACTTT.

This clonotype has more than one count but fewer than ten. V and J are TRBV10-2 and TRBJ2-5, with D unresolved. The CDR3 is 13 amino acids. Germline V gene sequence: CDR1 WSHSY, CDR2 SAAADI. V lost 0 bases to trimming and J lost 5 bases, with 7 bases between them. CDR3 region: CASSESIRETQYF. For the CDR3, the DNA is TGCGCCAGCAGTGAGTCGATACGGGAGACCCAGTACTTC.